This is a list of T cell receptor beta chains from one sample in a study of vaccination and CD4 T cells after COVID-19. Using its own MiXCR run on the PCR reads, TCRdb lists one record per CDR3 protein. Of over 14,000 distinct CDR3 sequences detected, roughly 61% appear once; the ten largest clones hold roughly a fifth. For these receptors, no antigen is known. Sample: CD4+ T cells from blood, cultured in vitro. The receptors derive from a human donor who had recovered from COVID-19. CDR3s include the opening cysteine and the closing phenylalanine or tryptophan. Fields, in order: D gene, V gene, J gene, clone size, CDR3 DNA, CDR3 protein. A D gene is named only where the DNA matches it firmly. Some rows have no size entry. The others give once, few or many, or a class for an expanded clone.

D gene: NA; V gene: TRBV27; J gene: TRBJ2-2; clone size: few; CDR3 DNA: TGTGCCAGCGCGTTGAAGGGGCTAAACACCGGGGAGCTGTTTTTT; CDR3 protein: CASALKGLNTGELFF
D gene: TRBD1; V gene: TRBV6-1; J gene: TRBJ1-2; clone size: few; CDR3 DNA: TGTGCCAGCAGTGTGGGGGGACAGGACTATGGCTACACCTTC; CDR3 protein: CASSVGGQDYGYTF
D gene: TRBD1; V gene: TRBV24-1; J gene: TRBJ2-3; clone size: few; CDR3 DNA: TGTGCCACCAGTGGTCAACAGGGGACGCAGTATTTT; CDR3 protein: CATSGQQGTQYF
D gene: NA; V gene: TRBV23-1; J gene: TRBJ1-5; clone size: NA; CDR3 DNA: TGCGCCAGCAGTCGCCACGGCAGGGGAGGTCAGCCCCAGCATTTT; CDR3 protein: CASSRHGRGGQPQHF
D gene: NA; V gene: TRBV28; J gene: TRBJ1-2; clone size: few; CDR3 DNA: TGTGCCAGCAGTTTTAGAGAGTATGGCTACACCTTC; CDR3 protein: CASSFREYGYTF
D gene: NA; V gene: TRBV6-1; J gene: TRBJ2-2; clone size: NA; CDR3 DNA: TGTGCCAGCAGACCGGGACAGAACACCGGGGAGCTGTTTTTT; CDR3 protein: CASRPGQNTGELFF
D gene: NA; V gene: TRBV19; J gene: TRBJ2-5; clone size: NA; CDR3 DNA: TGTGCCAGTAGTATAGTAGCCGAGCCCCAAGAGACCCAGTACTTC; CDR3 protein: CASSIVAEPQETQYF
D gene: NA; V gene: TRBV7-2; J gene: TRBJ1-1; clone size: once; CDR3 DNA: TGTGCCAGCAGCTTAAGTGTCGGGAACACTGAAGCTTTCTTT; CDR3 protein: CASSLSVGNTEAFF
D gene: NA; V gene: TRBV20-1; J gene: TRBJ2-5; clone size: few; CDR3 DNA: TGCAGTGCTAGAGATAGTCGCCGCAGGGTCCAAGAGACCCAGTACTTC; CDR3 protein: CSARDSRRRVQETQYF
D gene: TRBD1; V gene: TRBV20-1; J gene: TRBJ1-2; clone size: NA; CDR3 DNA: TGCAGTGCCCACGACAGGGTGGACTATGGCTACACCTTC; CDR3 protein: CSAHDRVDYGYTF
D gene: NA; V gene: TRBV27; J gene: TRBJ1-2; clone size: few; CDR3 DNA: TGTGCCAGCAGTTTACGGGGGCTGGGTGGCTACACCTTC; CDR3 protein: CASSLRGLGGYTF
D gene: TRBD1; V gene: TRBV12-3/TRBV12-4; J gene: TRBJ1-5; clone size: NA; CDR3 DNA: TGTGCCAGCAGAGGGACAGGGTTCAGCAATCAGCCCCAGCATTTT; CDR3 protein: CASRGTGFSNQPQHF
D gene: TRBD1; V gene: TRBV6-1; J gene: TRBJ1-5; clone size: NA; CDR3 DNA: TGTGCCAGCAGCCCATCCGGGACAGGGGACCAGCCCCAGCATTTT; CDR3 protein: CASSPSGTGDQPQHF
D gene: NA; V gene: TRBV7-6; J gene: TRBJ1-2; clone size: NA; CDR3 DNA: TGTGCCAGCAGCTTAGCCAGTTGGGACACCTTC; CDR3 protein: CASSLASWDTF
D gene: NA; V gene: TRBV1; J gene: TRBJ2-1; clone size: NA; CDR3 DNA: TGCACCAGCAGCCAAGGAATCGGGACCGGAGTATACAATGAGCAGTTCTTC; CDR3 protein: CTSSQGIGTGVYNEQFF
D gene: NA; V gene: TRBV18; J gene: TRBJ1-2; clone size: once; CDR3 DNA: TGTGCCAGCTTGCGCGCGGGACAAGGCTATGGCTACACCTTC; CDR3 protein: CASLRAGQGYGYTF
D gene: NA; V gene: TRBV19; J gene: TRBJ2-5; clone size: NA; CDR3 DNA: TGTACCAGTAGGGGCGGCGAGACCCAGTACTTC; CDR3 protein: CTSRGGETQYF
D gene: TRBD1; V gene: TRBV20-1; J gene: TRBJ2-7; clone size: NA; CDR3 DNA: TGCAGTGCTAACAACAGGGGGCGATCCTACGAGCAGTACTTC; CDR3 protein: CSANNRGRSYEQYF
D gene: NA; V gene: TRBV4-1; J gene: TRBJ1-2; clone size: NA; CDR3 DNA: TGCGCCAGCAGCCAACTAGAGGGAGGGCTTAGTGGCTACACCTTC; CDR3 protein: CASSQLEGGLSGYTF
D gene: NA; V gene: TRBV20-1; J gene: TRBJ1-3; clone size: few; CDR3 DNA: TGCAGTGCTAGAATGGTCGGAAACACCATATATTTT; CDR3 protein: CSARMVGNTIYF
D gene: TRBD1; V gene: TRBV20-1; J gene: TRBJ1-6; clone size: once; CDR3 DNA: TGCAGTGCTAGAGGCTCGGACAGGGTAAATTCACCCCTCCACTTT; CDR3 protein: CSARGSDRVNSPLHF
D gene: NA; V gene: TRBV2; J gene: TRBJ1-2; clone size: NA; CDR3 DNA: TGTGCCAGTCACAGGGTCGCCTATGGCTATACCTTC; CDR3 protein: CASHRVAYGYTF
D gene: NA; V gene: TRBV27; J gene: TRBJ2-3; clone size: few; CDR3 DNA: TGTGCCAGCAGCTTAAAGGGCAGGGTAGACACAGATACGCAGTATTTT; CDR3 protein: CASSLKGRVDTDTQYF
D gene: NA; V gene: TRBV6-1; J gene: TRBJ2-7; clone size: few; CDR3 DNA: TGTGCCAGCAGCCTTACCGGGACGGAGGGATACGAGCAGTACTTC; CDR3 protein: CASSLTGTEGYEQYF
D gene: TRBD1; V gene: TRBV6-1; J gene: TRBJ1-2; clone size: NA; CDR3 DNA: TGTGCCAGCACCCTTGGACAGGGTAACTATGGCTACACCTTC; CDR3 protein: CASTLGQGNYGYTF
D gene: TRBD1; V gene: TRBV6-2/TRBV6-3; J gene: TRBJ1-1; clone size: NA; CDR3 DNA: TGTGCCAGCAGTTACACAGGGGGGACTGAAGCTTTCTTT; CDR3 protein: CASSYTGGTEAFF
D gene: NA; V gene: TRBV20-1; J gene: TRBJ1-5; clone size: NA; CDR3 DNA: TGCAGTGCTAGAAAGTCTAGCAATCAGCCCCAGCATTTT; CDR3 protein: CSARKSSNQPQHF
D gene: NA; V gene: TRBV5-1; J gene: TRBJ2-7; clone size: NA; CDR3 DNA: TGCGCCAGCAGCACCAGGGGGGGCTACGAGCAGTACTTC; CDR3 protein: CASSTRGGYEQYF
D gene: NA; V gene: TRBV7-2; J gene: TRBJ2-5; clone size: NA; CDR3 DNA: TGTGCCAGCAGCCATCGACCCGAGACCCAGTACTTC; CDR3 protein: CASSHRPETQYF
D gene: TRBD1; V gene: TRBV6-1; J gene: TRBJ1-3; clone size: NA; CDR3 DNA: TGTGCCAGCAGTGTCCCCGGGACAGCTGGAAACACCATATATTTT; CDR3 protein: CASSVPGTAGNTIYF
D gene: NA; V gene: TRBV20-1; J gene: TRBJ1-5; clone size: NA; CDR3 DNA: TGCAGTGCTAGAGATTTGGGGGATACAGGTCAGCCCCAGCATTTT; CDR3 protein: CSARDLGDTGQPQHF
D gene: TRBD1; V gene: TRBV19; J gene: TRBJ1-6; clone size: once; CDR3 DNA: TGTGCCAGTAAAGACCCGGGACAGGGTGGTAATTCACCCCTCCACTTT; CDR3 protein: CASKDPGQGGNSPLHF
D gene: NA; V gene: TRBV25-1; J gene: TRBJ2-5; clone size: NA; CDR3 DNA: TGTGCCAGCAGTAAGATCAGAGGAGAGACCCAGTACTTC; CDR3 protein: CASSKIRGETQYF
D gene: TRBD1; V gene: TRBV19; J gene: TRBJ1-2; clone size: NA; CDR3 DNA: TGTGCCAGTAGTCCTAGACGACAGGGGAACTATGGCTACACCTTC; CDR3 protein: CASSPRRQGNYGYTF
D gene: NA; V gene: TRBV12-3/TRBV12-4; J gene: TRBJ1-2; clone size: NA; CDR3 DNA: TGTGCCAGCAGTCCCTTGGGGGGGGGCTATGGCTACACCTTC; CDR3 protein: CASSPLGGGYGYTF
D gene: NA; V gene: TRBV5-1; J gene: TRBJ2-7; clone size: NA; CDR3 DNA: TGCGCCAGCAGCTTCACAGTACAGGGTTACGAGCAGTACTTC; CDR3 protein: CASSFTVQGYEQYF
D gene: NA; V gene: TRBV20-1; J gene: TRBJ1-1; clone size: few; CDR3 DNA: TGCAGTGCTAGAGATCTTAACGGGAACACTGAAGCTTTCTTT; CDR3 protein: CSARDLNGNTEAFF
D gene: TRBD1; V gene: TRBV6-1; J gene: TRBJ1-2; clone size: NA; CDR3 DNA: TGTGCCAGCACCTCAGTGGGACAGGGGAACTATGGCTACACCTTC; CDR3 protein: CASTSVGQGNYGYTF
D gene: NA; V gene: TRBV12-3/TRBV12-4; J gene: TRBJ1-4; clone size: NA; CDR3 DNA: TGTGCCAGCAGTTTGTCGGCTAATGAAAAACTGTTTTTT; CDR3 protein: CASSLSANEKLFF
D gene: TRBD2; V gene: TRBV11-2; J gene: TRBJ2-7; clone size: NA; CDR3 DNA: TGTGCCAGCAGCTTAGATCGGGGGACTAGCGTCTACGAGCAGTACTTC; CDR3 protein: CASSLDRGTSVYEQYF
D gene: NA; V gene: TRBV27; J gene: TRBJ2-6; clone size: NA; CDR3 DNA: TGTGCCAGCAGTTACTCTGGGGCCAACGTCCTGACTTTC; CDR3 protein: CASSYSGANVLTF
D gene: NA; V gene: TRBV6-1; J gene: TRBJ2-2; clone size: NA; CDR3 DNA: TGTGCCAGCGTCAGCCGGGCCTTAGGGGCCGGGGAGCTGTTTTTT; CDR3 protein: CASVSRALGAGELFF